The 18 T cell receptor beta chains listed next were all sequenced from one sample in a study of cytomegalovirus exposure and HLA in healthy donors. 60 Vbeta and 13 Jbeta primers were used in PCR. Some clones are missing from TCRdb's copy, which holds only in-frame ones; the method was immunoSEQ multiplex PCR. The repertoire holds about 120,000 clones, with roughly four fifths as singletons. The source material was PBMCs. Source of these receptors: a man in his forties in good health and CMV-seronegative.

In its sample, this clone was seen a few times. V is TRBV7-6 and J is TRBJ2-7, with TRBD1 matching over 8 bases. V lost 1 base, J lost 3 bases, and 5 bases stayed unmatched. Germline V gene sequence: CDR1 SGHVS, CDR2 FNYEAQ. The CDR3 extends over 15 amino acids. The CDR3 sequence is CASSLGQGSGYEQYF. CDR3 sequence (DNA): TGTGCCAGCAGCTTAGGACAGGGGAGCGGCTACGAGCAGTACTTC.

The sample holds one count of this clone. V gene TRBV11-3 combines with J gene TRBJ2-6; 9 positions agree with TRBD1. Germline CDR1 is SGHNT and CDR2 is YENEEA. The CDR3 consists of 17 residues. V lost 5 bases, J lost 2 bases, and 7 bases stayed unmatched. CDR3 region: CASSPGTGFTGANVLTF. The CDR3 coding sequence is TGTGCCAGCAGCCCCGGGACAGGGTTTACTGGGGCCAACGTCCTGACTTTC.

This chain joins TRBV5-6 and TRBJ2-3; D gene uncertain. The V gene's germline CDR1 is SGHDT and CDR2 YYEEEE. The V end was cut by 4 bases, the J end by 2 bases, with 11 bases between. The CDR3 length is 14 residues. CDR3: CASSPTPNTDTQYF. The CDR3 DNA follows: TGTGCCAGCAGCCCCACACCAAACACAGATACGCAGTATTTT.

Worth noting for this clone: Sequence at one end of the junction differs from germline and may be a read error. The J gene is TRBJ2-6, the V gene TRBV14; the D gene is possibly TRBD1 (6 bases). CDR1 and CDR2 from the germline V gene are SGHDN and FVKESK. CDR3 length: 19 residues. The CDR3 loop reads CASSLQTGTVPSGANGLTF. The CDR3, as DNA: TGTGCCAGCAGCCTGCAAACAGGGACCGTCCCTTCTGGGGCCAACGGCCTGACTTTC.

V is TRBV5-1 and J is TRBJ2-1; the match to TRBD1 covers 7 bases. Trimming removed 4 bases from V and 3 bases from J; junction bases left unmatched: 4. This CDR3 comprises 14 residues. Germline-derived CDR1 and CDR2 are SGHRS and YFSETQ. CDR3 coding DNA: TGCGCCAGCAGCCAAGGGACAGTCTACAATGAGCAGTTCTTC. Translation gives CASSQGTVYNEQFF.

The V gene is TRBV10-3, the J gene TRBJ1-5; D unresolved. V was shortened by 0 bases and J by 7 bases, with 13 bases between the two germline ends. The germline gives CDR1 ENHRY, CDR2 SYGVKD. The CDR3 covers 15 residues. CDR3 residues: CAISESREGTQPQHF. CDR3 nucleotides: TGTGCCATCAGTGAGTCGAGGGAGGGAACCCAGCCCCAGCATTTT.

In its sample, this clone was seen once. This chain joins TRBV5-1 and TRBJ2-7, with a possible D match to TRBD2 (7 bases). This CDR3 is built from 16 residues. V gave up 0 bases and J gave up 2 bases, with 15 bases separating them. CDR1 and CDR2 (germline): SGHRS, YFSETQ. The CDR3 DNA follows: TGCGCCAGCAGCTTGGAGGTCGCGGGGGCGCCCTACGAGCAGTACTTC. It codes for CASSLEVAGAPYEQYF.

This clone was seen just once. This chain uses TRBV12-5 with TRBJ2-7; D possibly corresponds to TRBD2 (5 bases). This CDR3 is 14 amino acids long. The V gene lost 0 bases and the J gene lost 6 bases, with 12 bases spanning the gap. Per germline, CDR1 LGHNT and CDR2 FRNRAP. CDR3 bases: TGTGCTAGTGGTTTGGTACTAGAAGCCGGCGAGCAGTACTTC. The encoded protein is CASGLVLEAGEQYF.

The count of this clone is one. V and J are TRBV18 and TRBJ2-1, with D possibly being TRBD2 (6 bases). The CDR3 consists of 15 residues. V lost 3 bases to trimming and J lost 6 bases, with 15 bases between them. CDR1 is KGHSH, CDR2 LQKENI, per germline. This CDR3 reads CASSPTSQAGNEQFF. In DNA, the CDR3 is TGTGCCAGCTCACCTACTAGCCAGGCCGGCAATGAGCAGTTCTTC.

The chain combines TRBV6-5 with TRBJ2-3; TRBD2 might be the D (6 bases). The V end was cut by 0 bases, the J end by 5 bases, with 12 bases between. The CDR3 spans 15 residues. CDR1 and CDR2 from the germline V gene are MNHEY and SVGAGI. The CDR3 nucleotides are TGTGCCAGCAGTTACTCGAGGGGAGCGGGAGATACGCAGTATTTT. It is translated as CASSYSRGAGDTQYF.

The J gene is TRBJ2-5, the V gene TRBV7-3; 7 bases are shared with TRBD1. Germline V lookup: CDR1 SGHTA, CDR2 FQGTGA. The CDR3 has 13 residues. Losses at the gene ends were 4 bases for V and 2 bases for J; bases not matched to a gene: 1. The CDR3 protein is CASSWGQQETQYF. CDR3 coding DNA: TGTGCCAGCAGCTGGGGACAGCAAGAGACCCAGTACTTC.

The chain recombines TRBV6-6 with TRBJ2-1, with D maybe TRBD2 (6 bases). The germline V gene encodes CDR1 MNHNY and CDR2 SVGAGI (reference sequence). The CDR3 has 15 amino acids. The ends were cut back, 4 bases at V and 8 bases at J, with 18 bases in the middle. The CDR3 nucleotides read TGTGCCAGCAGTTCACCTCGGTCCGGCGGGGATGAGCAGTTCTTC. Encoded protein: CASSSPRSGGDEQFF.

V and J are TRBV6-5 and TRBJ1-1; the match to TRBD1 covers 7 bases. The junction had 7 bases not matched to a gene; V was cut back by 6 bases and J by 0 bases. This CDR3 has 15 amino acids. CDR1 and CDR2 (germline): MNHEY, SVGAGI. Here the CDR3 reads CASSSPTGMNTEAFF. The CDR3 DNA reads as TGTGCCAGCAGCTCGCCGACAGGGATGAACACTGAAGCTTTCTTT.

The chain uses TRBV5-1 and TRBJ1-1, with D possibly matching TRBD1 (6 bases). This CDR3 is 14 amino acids long. The V end was cut by 4 bases, the J end by 5 bases, with 15 bases between. CDR1 is SGHRS and CDR2 is YFSETQ in the germline V gene. The CDR3 DNA sequence: TGCGCCAGCAGCAACTTAGGGGGTCGGACTGAAGCTTTCTTT. The encoded protein is CASSNLGGRTEAFF.

This clone appeared a single time. This sequence joins TRBV5-1 and TRBJ2-3; D may be TRBD2 (6 bases). CDR3 length: 14 amino acids. CDR1 and CDR2 from the germline V gene are SGHRS and YFSETQ. V was pared by 4 bases and J by 2 bases, with 11 bases between. The CDR3 is CASSKGGPTDTQYF. The CDR3 DNA reads TGCGCCAGCAGCAAGGGAGGCCCCACAGATACGCAGTATTTT.

CDR3 region: CSVGAREVQYF. Here the CDR3 DNA reads TGCAGCGTTGGAGCAAGGGAGGTGCAGTACTTC. The chain uses TRBV29-1 and TRBJ2-7; a weak D match, TRBD2 (6 bases). Trimming stripped 4 bases from V and 9 bases from J, with 13 bases between. The CDR3 consists of 11 residues. Germline V gives CDR1 SQVTM, CDR2 ANQGSEA.

The V and J genes are TRBV10-2 and TRBJ1-5; a weak D match, TRBD1 (5 bases). The CDR3 covers 14 residues. CDR1 and CDR2 (germline): WSHSY, SAAADI. V was trimmed by 6 bases and J by 12 bases, leaving 21 bases between them. The CDR3 is CASREQTDSLLQHF. The CDR3 DNA is TGCGCCAGCAGGGAGCAGACCGACAGTTTACTCCAGCATTTT.

The genes are TRBV7-2 and TRBJ1-4; a possible D gene is TRBD1 (5 bases). This CDR3 has 14 residues. Looked up from germline, CDR1 is SGHTA and CDR2 is FQGNSA. Trimming removed 6 bases at V and 8 bases at J, with 16 bases between. In DNA form, the CDR3 reads TGTGCCAGCAGTAACTACGCGGGGGGGGAAAAACTGTTTTTT. Its translation is CASSNYAGGEKLFF. The complete variable domain, with remaining parts taken from reference TRBV7-2 and TRBJ1-4, reads GAGVSQSPSNKVTEKGKDVELRCDPISGHTALYWYRQSLGQGLEFLIYFQGNSAPDKSGLPSDRFSAERTGGSVSTLTIQRTQQEDSAVYLCASSNYAGGEKLFFGSGTQLSVL.